This TCR beta chain was sequenced during a study of vaccination effects on CD4 cells after COVID-19. As to this clone: The antigen is unknown.

CDR1 and CDR2 from the germline V gene are SNHLY and FYNNEI. The CDR3 extends over 15 amino acids. V dropped 4 bases and J dropped 14 bases, with 21 bases sitting between them. Expansion with viral peptide pools was applied to antigen-specific CD4+ T cells by the ViraFEST assay prior to sequencing. On roughly day 10 of culture, CD4+ T cells were separated out. According to PCR results, the person was infected with SARS-CoV-2 between March and December 2020. Points from the study as a whole: Relatively few convalescent patients took part in the study, which had no early post-infection timepoints. Predominantly, the post-vaccine spike-reactive clones of convalescents comprised new vaccine-induced clones.

The assay was immunoSEQ multiplex PCR, and TCRdb's table has in-frame clones only and misses some. The sample gives 40,000 or so clones, around 75% of which show up once; under 30% is in the top ten. The V gene is TRBV2, the J gene TRBJ1-6; D remains unclear. This sequence was found in a human donor who had a prior SARS-CoV-2 infection. The material was CD4+ T cells from PBMCs cultured with a peptide pool, obtained before COVID-19 vaccination. The CDR3, as DNA: TGTGCCAGCAGTGTAGGACTTCCGGGCCCTTCGTCCCTCCACTTT. Its protein product is CASSVGLPGPSSLHF.